This T cell receptor (delta chain) emerged from a study of gamma-delta chains in newborns, infants, children. For the study at large: Polyclonal expansion of innate γδ T cells after birth follows microbial exposure.

This clone has a handful of counts. The mismatch at residue 14 between this DNA's translation and the TCRdb protein of a much larger clone likely reflects a read error; the protein shown is translated from the DNA. CDR1 is GEAIGNYY, CDR2 EKD, per germline. The CDR3 covers 15 residues. TCRdb re-called the reads with CATT. The repertoire holds approximately 5,400 delta-chain clones, with 0.42% as singletons. The sequence was obtained from a child who was a newborn, infant or young child, either healthy, febrile or measles-vaccinated (not recorded which). Sequenced input: blood. V usage is TRDV2 and J usage is TRDJ1; D is possibly TRDD3 (5 bases). The CDR3 spells CACDTVEGGTDKLTF. As DNA, the CDR3 is TGTGCCTGTGACACCGTGGAGGGGGGCACCGATAAACTCACCTTT.